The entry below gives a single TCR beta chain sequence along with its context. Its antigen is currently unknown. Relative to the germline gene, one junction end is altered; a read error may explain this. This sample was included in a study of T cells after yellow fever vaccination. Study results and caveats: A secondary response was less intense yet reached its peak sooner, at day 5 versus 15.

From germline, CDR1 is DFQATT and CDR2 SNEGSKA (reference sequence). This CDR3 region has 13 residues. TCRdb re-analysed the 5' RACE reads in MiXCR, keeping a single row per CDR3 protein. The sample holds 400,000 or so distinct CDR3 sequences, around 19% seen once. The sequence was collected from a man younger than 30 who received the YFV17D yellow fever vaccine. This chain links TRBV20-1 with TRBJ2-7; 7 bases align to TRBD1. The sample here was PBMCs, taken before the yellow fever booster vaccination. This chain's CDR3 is CSARVRPGQPFSF. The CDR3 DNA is TGCAGTGCTAGAGTTAGACCGGGACAGCCTTTTTCTTTC.